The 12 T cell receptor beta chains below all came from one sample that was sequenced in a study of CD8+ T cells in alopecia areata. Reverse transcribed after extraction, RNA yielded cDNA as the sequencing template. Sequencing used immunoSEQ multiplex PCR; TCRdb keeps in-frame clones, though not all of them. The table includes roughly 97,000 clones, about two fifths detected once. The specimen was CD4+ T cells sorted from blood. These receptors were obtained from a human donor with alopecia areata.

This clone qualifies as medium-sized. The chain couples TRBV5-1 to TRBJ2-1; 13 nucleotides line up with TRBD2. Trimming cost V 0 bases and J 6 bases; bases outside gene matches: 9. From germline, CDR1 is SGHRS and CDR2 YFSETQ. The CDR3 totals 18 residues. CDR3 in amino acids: CASSLALRRLAGGNEQFF. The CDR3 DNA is TGCGCCAGCAGCTTGGCCCTTCGTCGACTAGCGGGAGGCAATGAGCAGTTCTTC.

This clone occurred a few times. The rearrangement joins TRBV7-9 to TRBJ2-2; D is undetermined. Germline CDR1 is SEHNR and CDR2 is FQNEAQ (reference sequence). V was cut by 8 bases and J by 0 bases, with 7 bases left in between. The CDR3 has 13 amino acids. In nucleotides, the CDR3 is TGTGCCAGCCGCCAGTCGAACACCGGGGAGCTGTTTTTT. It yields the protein CASRQSNTGELFF. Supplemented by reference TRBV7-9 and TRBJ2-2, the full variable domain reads DTGVSQNPRHKITKRGQNVTFRCDPISEHNRLYWYRQTLGQGPEFLTYFQNEAQLEKSRLLSDRFSAERPKGSFSTLEIQRTEQGDSAMYLCASRQSNTGELFFGEGSRLTVL.

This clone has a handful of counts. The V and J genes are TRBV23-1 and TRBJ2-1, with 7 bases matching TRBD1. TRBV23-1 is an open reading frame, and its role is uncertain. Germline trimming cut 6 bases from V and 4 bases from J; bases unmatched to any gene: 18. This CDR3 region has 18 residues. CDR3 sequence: CASRRKIQNGTVYNEQFF. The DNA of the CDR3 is TGCGCCAGCAGACGTAAAATACAAAACGGGACAGTGTACAATGAGCAGTTCTTC.

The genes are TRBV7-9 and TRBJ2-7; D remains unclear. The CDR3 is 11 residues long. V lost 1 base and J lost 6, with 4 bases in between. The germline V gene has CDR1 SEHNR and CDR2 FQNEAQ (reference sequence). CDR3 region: CASSLVSEQYF. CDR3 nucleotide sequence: TGTGCCAGCAGCTTAGTCTCCGAGCAGTACTTC.

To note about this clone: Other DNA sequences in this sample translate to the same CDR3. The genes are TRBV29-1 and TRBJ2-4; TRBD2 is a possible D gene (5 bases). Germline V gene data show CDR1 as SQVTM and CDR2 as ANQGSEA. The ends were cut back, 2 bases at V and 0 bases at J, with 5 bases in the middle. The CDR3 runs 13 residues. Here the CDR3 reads CSVERGAKNIQYF. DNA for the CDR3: TGCAGCGTTGAACGGGGAGCCAAAAACATTCAGTACTTC.

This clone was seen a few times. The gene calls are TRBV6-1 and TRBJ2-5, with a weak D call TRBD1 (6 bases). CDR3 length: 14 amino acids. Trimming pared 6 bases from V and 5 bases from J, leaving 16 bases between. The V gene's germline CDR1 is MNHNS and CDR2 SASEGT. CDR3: CASSLNRVAETQYF. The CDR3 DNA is TGTGCCAGCAGCCTAAACAGGGTCGCGGAGACCCAGTACTTC.

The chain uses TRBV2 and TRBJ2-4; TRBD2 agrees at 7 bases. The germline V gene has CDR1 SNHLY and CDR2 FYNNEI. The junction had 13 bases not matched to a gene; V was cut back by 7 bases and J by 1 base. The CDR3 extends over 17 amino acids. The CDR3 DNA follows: TGTGCCAGCACCAACGGGAGGCCCCTCGGGGCCAAAAACATTCAGTACTTC. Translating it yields CASTNGRPLGAKNIQYF.

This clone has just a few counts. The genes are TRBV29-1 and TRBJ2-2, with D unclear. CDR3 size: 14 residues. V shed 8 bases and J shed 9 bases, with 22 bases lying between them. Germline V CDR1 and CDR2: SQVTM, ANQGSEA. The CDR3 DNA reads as TGCAGCCCCCAGCCTGGCCAGGCAGGTCGGGAGCTGTTTTTT. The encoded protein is CSPQPGQAGRELFF.

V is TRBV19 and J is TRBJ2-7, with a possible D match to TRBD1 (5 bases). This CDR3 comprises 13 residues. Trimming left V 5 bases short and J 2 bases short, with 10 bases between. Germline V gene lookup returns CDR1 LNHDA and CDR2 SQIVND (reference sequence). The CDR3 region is CASSPDRAYEQYF. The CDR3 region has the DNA TGTGCCAGTAGTCCTGACAGAGCCTACGAGCAGTACTTC.

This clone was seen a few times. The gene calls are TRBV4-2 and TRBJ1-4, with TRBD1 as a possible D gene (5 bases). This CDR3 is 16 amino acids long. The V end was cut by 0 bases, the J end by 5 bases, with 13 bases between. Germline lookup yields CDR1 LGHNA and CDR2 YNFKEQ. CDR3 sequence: CASSQDYDSLNEKLFF. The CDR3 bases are TGTGCCAGCAGCCAAGATTACGACAGCCTAAATGAAAAACTGTTTTTT.

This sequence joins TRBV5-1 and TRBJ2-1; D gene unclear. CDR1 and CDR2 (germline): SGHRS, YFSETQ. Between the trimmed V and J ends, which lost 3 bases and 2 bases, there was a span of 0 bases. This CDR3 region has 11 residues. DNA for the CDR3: TGCGCCAGCAGCTCCTACAATGAGCAGTTCTTC. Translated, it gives CASSSYNEQFF.

The CDR3 protein is CASSLVAGSSYNEQFF. The CDR3, as DNA: TGTGCCAGCAGCTTAGTCGCAGGGAGCTCCTACAATGAGCAGTTCTTC. The V call is TRBV7-2, the J call TRBJ2-1, with D tentatively TRBD1 or TRBD2 (5 bases each). Trimming shortened V by 1 base and J by 0 bases, and 10 bases separated the two germline ends. The CDR3 totals 16 residues. The germline V gene has CDR1 SGHTA and CDR2 FQGNSA.